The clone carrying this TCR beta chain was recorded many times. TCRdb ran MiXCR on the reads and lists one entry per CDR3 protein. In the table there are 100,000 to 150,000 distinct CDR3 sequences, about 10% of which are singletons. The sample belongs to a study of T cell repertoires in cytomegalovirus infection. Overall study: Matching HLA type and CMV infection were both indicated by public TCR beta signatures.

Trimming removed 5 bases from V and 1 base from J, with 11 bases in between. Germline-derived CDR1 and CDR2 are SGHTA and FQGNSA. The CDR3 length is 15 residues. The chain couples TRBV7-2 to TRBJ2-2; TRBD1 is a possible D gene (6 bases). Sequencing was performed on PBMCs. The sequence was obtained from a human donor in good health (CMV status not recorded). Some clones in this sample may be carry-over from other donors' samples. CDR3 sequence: CASSPSTGNTGELFF. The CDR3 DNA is TGTGCCAGCAGCCCTTCGACAGGGAACACCGGGGAGCTGTTTTTT. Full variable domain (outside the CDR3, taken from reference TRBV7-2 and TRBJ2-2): GAGVSQSPSNKVTEKGKDVELRCDPISGHTALYWYRQSLGQGLEFLIYFQGNSAPDKSGLPSDRFSAERTGGSVSTLTIQRTQQEDSAVYLCASSPSTGNTGELFFGEGSRLTVL.